The clone carrying this T cell receptor beta chain was counted between two and nine times. Its antigen is undetermined. These data come from a study of vaccination and CD4 T cells after COVID-19. About the study: Two of the convalescents were Hispanic, and the group consisted of six males and four females. Overall study findings and caveats: It was found that, in convalescent patients, 304 of 307 vaccine-specific clones were spike mono-reactive. Post-vaccination, and not before, a median approximately 85% of reactive clones appeared in convalescent patients.

V was trimmed by 6 bases and J by 5 bases, leaving 16 bases between them. The CDR3 consists of 13 residues. Germline loops: CDR1 DFQATT, CDR2 SNEGSKA (reference sequence). Cultured CD4+ T cells had their DNA profiled by the Oncomine TCR Beta short-read assay. MiXCR, run by TCRdb on the PCR reads, gives a single entry per CDR3 protein. The sample lists some 7,900 distinct CDR3 sequences; around 30% were seen once. Described treatment: approximately 11-day PBMC culture with coronavirus spike peptide pools or control peptides (ViraFEST assay). Before the COVID-19 pandemic (2011-2018), CD4+ T cells were obtained from the unexposed donor. As cell numbers allowed, unexposed-donor CD4+ T cells faced SARS-CoV-2 S/N and four cold-coronavirus spikes.

V and J are TRBV20-1 and TRBJ1-2; tentatively, D is TRBD1 (5 bases). The sequence derives from a human donor in good health. The sample taken for sequencing was CD4+ T cells from blood, cultured in vitro. CDR3 protein: CSATGGTDYGYTF. The DNA of the CDR3 is TGCAGTGCGACTGGAGGGACGGATTATGGCTACACCTTC.